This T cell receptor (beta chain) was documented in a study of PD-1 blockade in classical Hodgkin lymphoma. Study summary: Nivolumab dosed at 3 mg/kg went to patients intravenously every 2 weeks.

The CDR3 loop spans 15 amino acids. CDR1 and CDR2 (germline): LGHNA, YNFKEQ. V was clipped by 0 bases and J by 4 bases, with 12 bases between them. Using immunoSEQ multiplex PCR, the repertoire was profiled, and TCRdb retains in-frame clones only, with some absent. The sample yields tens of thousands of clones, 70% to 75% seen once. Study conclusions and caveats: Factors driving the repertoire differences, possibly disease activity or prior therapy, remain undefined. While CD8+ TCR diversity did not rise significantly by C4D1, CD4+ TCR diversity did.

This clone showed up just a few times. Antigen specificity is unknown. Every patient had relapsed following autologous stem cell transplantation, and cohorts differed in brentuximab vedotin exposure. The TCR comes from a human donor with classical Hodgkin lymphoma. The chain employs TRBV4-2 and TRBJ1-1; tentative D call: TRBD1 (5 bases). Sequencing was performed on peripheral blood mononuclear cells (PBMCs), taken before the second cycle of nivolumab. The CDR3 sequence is CASSQEVGEGTEAFF. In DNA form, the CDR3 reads TGTGCCAGCAGCCAAGAAGTAGGGGAGGGCACTGAAGCTTTCTTT.